In its sample, the clone carrying this T cell receptor beta chain was seen a few times. The target antigen is unknown. This specimen belongs to a study of identical twins. TCRdb re-called the 5' RACE reads with MiXCR, one entry per CDR3 protein. There are a few hundred thousand distinct CDR3 sequences in the sample; more than 9% occur only once, and roughly 3% lies in the top ten. Study-level findings and limits: It was cross-sectional statistical analysis, not following the same donors, that the conclusions relied on. High-abundance cord blood beta clonotypes had fewer insertions; memory repertoires showed none.

The same sample was also used in a study of yellow fever vaccine responses in identical twins.

This TCR came from a woman aged 18-29 years in good health. The sequenced material came from PBMCs.

CDR3 in amino acids: CSAYYRDDTQYF. DNA for the CDR3: TGCAGTGCTTACTATAGGGACGATACGCAGTATTTT. V is TRBV20-1 and J is TRBJ2-3; D may match TRBD1 or TRBD2 (5 bases each). This CDR3 has 12 residues. V dropped 5 bases and J dropped 6 bases, with 12 bases sitting between them. Germline CDR1 and CDR2: DFQATT and SNEGSKA (reference sequence).